The present T cell receptor (beta chain) was sequenced within a study of T cell responses to AZD1222 COVID-19 vaccine. Study context: Pooled samples include second doses given at about 4 or 12 weeks. Study-level points and caveats: Across spike, vaccine-associated CD4 TCRs were found, dominant at 160-218 and 743-854.

Germline CDR1 SGDLS, CDR2 YYNGEE. After removal of 0 bases from V and 7 bases from J, the junction contained 7 bases not matched to a gene. This CDR3 is built from 15 residues. Note on this clone: As yet, its antigen is unknown.

The protocol was immunoSEQ multiplex PCR, while the TCRdb copy is restricted to in-frame clones and leaves out a portion. The repertoire has around 110,000 clones, almost 95% of them found once; the top ten carry around 1.7%. The specimen was peripheral blood, collected on day 0 of AZD1222 vaccination. The chain links TRBV9 to TRBJ2-1; 7 positions match TRBD2. The source is an adult in good health. CDR3: CASSVGGRAGNEQFF. The CDR3 bases are TGTGCCAGCAGCGTAGGGGGGAGGGCCGGAAATGAGCAGTTCTTC.